The clone carrying this TCR beta chain was found a few times. What it binds is unknown. These data belong to a study of beta chain features in type 1 diabetes. Broader study findings: Highly expressing activated T cells could be over-counted with a cDNA template. Among type 1 diabetes patients, VDJ junctions had fewer insertions and more deletions. A moderate, significant TCRB CDR3 shortening appeared in type 1 diabetes across four CD4+ subsets.

Since all of the isolated RNA was reverse transcribed, expressed TCRB transcripts were what got sequenced. Here immunoSEQ multiplex PCR was the method, and the copy in TCRdb shows in-frame clones only, minus some. The sample carries 350,000 to 450,000 clones, approximately 13% recorded once. Germline CDR1 reads SGHTA; CDR2 reads FQGTGA. CDR3 length: 13 residues. Trimming took 6 bases from V and 6 from J, leaving 13 bases between them. The sequence came from a man aged 30 to 45 in good health. The sequenced sample consisted of naive CD4+ T cells from blood. The V and J genes are TRBV7-3 and TRBJ2-3; D remains unclear. CDR3 nucleotide sequence: TGTGCCAGCAGTTCGCACAACACCGATACGCAGTATTTT. Protein product: CASSSHNTDTQYF.